This paragraph reports one T cell receptor beta chain. The data belong to a study of blood T cells in healthy people across ages. The second PCR ran about 6 to 11 cycles with a sample-barcoded 5' primer and J-beta primers. In TCRdb, the 5' RACE reads were re-called with MiXCR into one record per CDR3 protein. The table includes some 780,000 distinct CDR3 sequences, roughly three fifths detected once. Input material: blood. The receptor was isolated from a man aged 40-55 years in good health.

The chain's CDR3 is CAIINRTGRENSPLHF. CDR3 bases: TGTGCCATCATCAATCGCACGGGACGGGAGAATTCACCCCTCCACTTT. The rearrangement uses TRBV10-3 and TRBJ1-6; D might be TRBD1 (5 bases). Trimming stripped 7 bases from V and 7 bases from J, with 20 bases between. The V gene's germline CDR1 is ENHRY and CDR2 SYGVKD. The CDR3 extends over 16 amino acids.